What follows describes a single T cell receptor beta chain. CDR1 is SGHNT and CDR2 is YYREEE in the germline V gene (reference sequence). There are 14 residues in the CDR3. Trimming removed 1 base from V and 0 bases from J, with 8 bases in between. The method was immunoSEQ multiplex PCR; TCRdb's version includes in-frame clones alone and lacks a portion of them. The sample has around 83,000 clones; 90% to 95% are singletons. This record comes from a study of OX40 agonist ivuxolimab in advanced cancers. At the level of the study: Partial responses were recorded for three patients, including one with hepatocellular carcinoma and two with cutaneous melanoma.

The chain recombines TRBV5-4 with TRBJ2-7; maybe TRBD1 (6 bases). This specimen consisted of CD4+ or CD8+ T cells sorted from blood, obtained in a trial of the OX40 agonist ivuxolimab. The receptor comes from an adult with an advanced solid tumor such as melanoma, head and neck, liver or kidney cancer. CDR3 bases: TGTGCCAGCAGCTTGCAGGGGAGCTCCTACGAGCAGTACTTC. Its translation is CASSLQGSSYEQYF.